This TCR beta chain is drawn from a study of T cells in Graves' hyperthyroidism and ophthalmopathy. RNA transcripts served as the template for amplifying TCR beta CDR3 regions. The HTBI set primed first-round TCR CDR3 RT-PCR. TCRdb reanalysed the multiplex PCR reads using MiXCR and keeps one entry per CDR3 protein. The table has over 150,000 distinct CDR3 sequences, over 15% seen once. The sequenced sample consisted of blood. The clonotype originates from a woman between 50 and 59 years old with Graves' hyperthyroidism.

The CDR3 nucleotides read TGCAGCATACGACAGGGAGTGAACACCGGGGAGCTGTTTTTT. This encodes CSIRQGVNTGELFF. V gene TRBV29-1 combines with J gene TRBJ2-2, with TRBD1 identical over 7 bases. The CDR3 covers 14 residues. CDR1 and CDR2 from the germline V gene are SQVTM and ANQGSEA. With V trimmed by 8 bases and J by 1 base, 7 bases remained unmatched.